The clone carrying this T cell receptor (beta chain) came up a few times. This CDR3 region has 14 residues. V lost 0 bases, J lost 9 bases, and 12 bases lay in between. Germline V gene lookup returns CDR1 SGHTA and CDR2 FQGNSA. Per the original methods: Using reference gene primer amplification, nucleated cell counts were estimated. Data came from immunoSEQ multiplex PCR; TCRdb stores just in-frame clones and leaves some out. V, J and clone size were drawn from that table, and D and trimming were deduced from the DNA. The sample contains approximately 300,000 clones, 80% to 90% of which appear only once. The record originates from a study of blood T cell repertoires in COVID-19. Participants came from roughly 24 US areas, aged roughly 18 to 95 years. Allocation to cohorts depended on clinical history reported by the participants.

The chain uses TRBV7-2 and TRBJ2-1; D gene ambiguous. The sample consisted of PBMCs or T cells enriched from blood (not recorded which). The sequence was obtained from a woman under 40 who had recovered from COVID-19. The CDR3, as DNA: TGTGCCAGCAGCTTAGCTCGAGCGCCAGCTGAGCAGTTCTTC. Translation gives CASSLARAPAEQFF.